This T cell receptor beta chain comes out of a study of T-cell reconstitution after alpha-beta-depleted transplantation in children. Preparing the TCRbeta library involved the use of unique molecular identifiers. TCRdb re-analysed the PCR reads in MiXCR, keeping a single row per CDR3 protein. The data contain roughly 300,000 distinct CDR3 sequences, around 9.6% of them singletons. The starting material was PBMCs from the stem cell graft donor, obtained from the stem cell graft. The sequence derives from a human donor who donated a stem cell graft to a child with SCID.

CDR3 in amino acids: CASSLRDRGNYGYTF. In DNA, the CDR3 is TGTGCCAGCAGTTTAAGGGACAGGGGGAACTATGGCTACACCTTC. This rearrangement joins TRBV28 to TRBJ1-2; 11 nucleotides line up with TRBD1. Trimming at V came to 2 bases and at J to 2 bases, leaving 1 base not matched to a gene. The CDR3 length is 15 residues. Per germline, CDR1 MDHEN and CDR2 SYDVKM.